The rows below give T cell receptor beta chains drawn from one sample of a study of T-cell reconstitution after alpha-beta-depleted transplantation in children. TCRdb independently ran MiXCR on the PCR reads; one entry per CDR3 protein. The sample shows about a million distinct CDR3 sequences, about 26% of them seen only once. The specimen comprised PBMCs, mostly from graft donor cells, sampled 360 days after TCRalphabeta/CD19-depleted stem cell transplant. The receptors originated from a boy under two years old who had a stem cell transplant for SCID, so the T cells may come from the graft donor. The CDR3 runs from the conserved cysteine through the conserved F or W. The D gene is left open where the match is weak. The listing skips clone size in some rows; elsewhere it reads once, few, many or a size class.

J: TRBJ1-4; V: TRBV6-1; D: -; size: few; CDR3: CASSEAGEGLGEKLFF; DNA: TGTGCCAGCAGTGAAGCAGGAGAGGGCCTGGGGGAAAAACTGTTTTTT
J: TRBJ2-4; V: TRBV20-1; D: -; size: many; CDR3: CSARALTKNIQYF; DNA: TGCAGTGCTAGGGCCCTAACGAAAAACATTCAGTACTTC
J: TRBJ2-1; V: TRBV19; D: TRBD2; size: -; CDR3: CASSIGSGISYNEQFF; DNA: TGTGCCAGTAGTATAGGGAGCGGGATCTCCTACAATGAGCAGTTCTTC
J: TRBJ2-2; V: TRBV4-1; D: TRBD2; size: few; CDR3: CASSQVGLAGIAGELFF; DNA: TGCGCCAGCAGCCAAGTGGGACTAGCGGGGATCGCCGGGGAGCTGTTTTTT
J: TRBJ1-2; V: TRBV12-3/TRBV12-4; D: -; size: few; CDR3: CASSGSYDGYTF; DNA: TGTGCCAGCAGTGGGTCTTACGATGGCTACACCTTC
J: TRBJ2-4; V: TRBV28; D: -; size: -; CDR3: CASSSTGGLAKNIQYF; DNA: TGTGCCAGCAGTTCGACGGGGGGCCTAGCCAAAAACATTCAGTACTTC
J: TRBJ2-5; V: TRBV29-1; D: -; size: -; CDR3: CSVEDRREETQYF; DNA: TGCAGCGTTGAAGATCGGAGGGAAGAGACCCAGTACTTC
J: TRBJ1-5; V: TRBV20-1; D: -; size: -; CDR3: CSARGWPWSNQPQHF; DNA: TGCAGTGCTAGAGGCTGGCCCTGGAGCAATCAGCCCCAGCATTTT
J: TRBJ1-1; V: TRBV7-6; D: -; size: -; CDR3: CASSLVDRFNTEAFF; DNA: TGTGCCAGCAGCTTAGTGGACAGATTTAACACTGAAGCTTTCTTT
J: TRBJ2-1; V: TRBV4-3; D: -; size: -; CDR3: CASSQVRLNEQFF; DNA: TGCGCCAGCAGCCAAGTGCGGCTAAATGAGCAGTTCTTC
J: TRBJ1-2; V: TRBV19; D: TRBD1; size: -; CDR3: CASNSPRGQLNYGYTF; DNA: TGTGCCAGTAATTCTCCCCGGGGACAGCTCAACTATGGCTACACCTTC
J: TRBJ2-5; V: TRBV20-1; D: -; size: -; CDR3: CSAFRTFQETQYF; DNA: TGCAGTGCTTTCCGGACTTTCCAAGAGACCCAGTACTTC
J: TRBJ2-4; V: TRBV12-3/TRBV12-4; D: -; size: many; CDR3: CASSLQGAKNIQYF; DNA: TGTGCCAGCAGTCTGCAGGGAGCCAAAAACATTCAGTACTTC
J: TRBJ2-2; V: TRBV5-1; D: -; size: few; CDR3: CASSRTTETGELFF; DNA: TGCGCCAGCAGCCGCACGACAGAGACCGGGGAGCTGTTTTTT
J: TRBJ1-2; V: TRBV11-2; D: -; size: few; CDR3: CARRDGYTF; DNA: TGTGCCAGGCGGGATGGCTACACCTTC
J: TRBJ1-2; V: TRBV5-1; D: TRBD1; size: -; CDR3: CASSAGQGKYGYTF; DNA: TGCGCCAGCAGCGCGGGACAGGGAAAATATGGCTACACCTTC
J: TRBJ2-4; V: TRBV18; D: -; size: -; CDR3: CASSLGPNFKNIQYF; DNA: TGTGCCAGCTCACTGGGCCCAAATTTCAAAAACATTCAGTACTTC
J: TRBJ2-7; V: TRBV7-2; D: TRBD2; size: -; CDR3: CASISGGGNLDSYEQYF; DNA: TGTGCCAGCATCTCCGGGGGGGGAAACCTGGACTCCTACGAGCAGTACTTC
J: TRBJ1-5; V: TRBV10-1; D: TRBD1; size: -; CDR3: CASKQGADSNQPQHF; DNA: TGCGCCAGCAAACAGGGGGCGGATAGCAATCAGCCCCAGCATTTT
J: TRBJ2-4; V: TRBV20-1; D: -; size: few; CDR3: CSASSGLLAKNIQYF; DNA: TGCAGTGCTAGTTCAGGACTACTAGCCAAAAACATTCAGTACTTC
J: TRBJ2-3; V: TRBV7-7; D: -; size: few; CDR3: CASSSGWTATDTQYF; DNA: TGTGCCAGCAGCTCCGGGTGGACAGCCACAGATACGCAGTATTTT
J: TRBJ2-5; V: TRBV5-1; D: TRBD2; size: -; CDR3: CASSLAGLAGGPQYF; DNA: TGCGCCAGCAGCTTGGCCGGACTAGCGGGGGGGCCCCAGTACTTC
J: TRBJ2-1; V: TRBV20-1; D: TRBD2; size: -; CDR3: CSAVAGGYNEQFF; DNA: TGCAGTGCCGTAGCGGGGGGATACAATGAGCAGTTCTTC
J: TRBJ2-2; V: TRBV5-1; D: -; size: many; CDR3: CASSLDSGGAFGELFF; DNA: TGCGCCAGCAGCTTGGATTCCGGGGGCGCATTCGGGGAGCTGTTTTTT
J: TRBJ2-2; V: TRBV12-3/TRBV12-4; D: -; size: many; CDR3: CASSLVSGLLVNTGELFF; DNA: TGTGCCAGCAGTTTAGTTTCCGGACTACTGGTAAACACCGGGGAGCTGTTTTTT
J: TRBJ2-5; V: TRBV29-1; D: -; size: -; CDR3: CSAEGSDQETQYF; DNA: TGCAGCGCCGAAGGAAGTGATCAAGAGACCCAGTACTTC
J: TRBJ2-7; V: TRBV5-1; D: -; size: -; CDR3: CASSGETYEQYF; DNA: TGCGCCAGCAGTGGGGAAACCTACGAGCAGTACTTC
J: TRBJ2-3; V: TRBV6-5; D: -; size: -; CDR3: CASSRGKDTQYF; DNA: TGTGCCAGTTCTAGGGGAAAAGATACGCAGTATTTT
J: TRBJ2-3; V: TRBV4-1; D: TRBD2; size: -; CDR3: CASSQDGPGLATDTQYF; DNA: TGCGCCAGCAGCCAAGATGGACCGGGACTAGCAACAGATACGCAGTATTTT
J: TRBJ2-1; V: TRBV27; D: TRBD2; size: many; CDR3: CASSLPSGGAHEQFF; DNA: TGTGCCAGCAGTCTACCTAGCGGGGGGGCACATGAGCAGTTCTTC
J: TRBJ2-3; V: TRBV20-1; D: -; size: -; CDR3: CSASTGFTTDTQYF; DNA: TGCAGTGCTAGCACAGGCTTCACCACAGATACGCAGTATTTT
J: TRBJ2-1; V: TRBV7-7; D: -; size: -; CDR3: CASSLVASAYNEQFF; DNA: TGTGCCAGCAGCTTAGTGGCTAGCGCTTACAATGAGCAGTTCTTC
J: TRBJ2-5; V: TRBV11-2; D: -; size: few; CDR3: CASSLEQGRSETQYF; DNA: TGTGCCAGCAGCTTAGAACAGGGGAGGAGTGAGACCCAGTACTTC
J: TRBJ2-1; V: TRBV28; D: -; size: few; CDR3: CASVRRGGNEQFF; DNA: TGTGCCAGCGTCAGGAGAGGTGGTAATGAGCAGTTCTTC
J: TRBJ2-3; V: TRBV5-1; D: TRBD2; size: few; CDR3: CASSLASGGDSTDTQYF; DNA: TGCGCCAGCAGCTTGGCTAGCGGGGGGGATAGCACAGATACGCAGTATTTT
J: TRBJ1-5; V: TRBV4-1; D: -; size: -; CDR3: CASSQMGSVGQPQHF; DNA: TGCGCCAGCAGCCAAATGGGGTCAGTTGGTCAGCCCCAGCATTTT
J: TRBJ1-4; V: TRBV5-1; D: TRBD1; size: -; CDR3: CASSWTGPGAEKLFF; DNA: TGCGCCAGCAGCTGGACAGGGCCGGGGGCGGAAAAACTGTTTTTT
J: TRBJ2-2; V: TRBV10-3; D: -; size: few; CDR3: CATQPQGIGTGELFF; DNA: TGTGCCACCCAGCCGCAGGGGATTGGCACCGGGGAGCTGTTTTTT
J: TRBJ2-1; V: TRBV27; D: TRBD2; size: few; CDR3: CASSSYTSGAHNEQFF; DNA: TGTGCCAGCAGTTCCTACACTAGCGGGGCCCACAATGAGCAGTTCTTC
J: TRBJ2-7; V: TRBV20-1; D: -; size: few; CDR3: CSASQDPSYEQYF; DNA: TGCAGTGCGTCACAGGACCCCTCCTACGAGCAGTACTTC
J: TRBJ2-3; V: TRBV4-1; D: TRBD2; size: -; CDR3: CASSQDLSARGLLTDTQYF; DNA: TGCGCCAGCAGCCAAGATCTGTCGGCGCGGGGGTTACTCACAGATACGCAGTATTTT
J: TRBJ2-2; V: TRBV10-3; D: -; size: few; CDR3: CAISEAPVTGELFF; DNA: TGTGCCATCAGTGAGGCCCCAGTGACCGGGGAGCTGTTTTTT
J: TRBJ1-1; V: TRBV7-9; D: -; size: -; CDR3: CASSFESYSRPEAFF; DNA: TGTGCCAGCAGCTTTGAATCCTATTCGCGACCTGAAGCTTTCTTT
J: TRBJ2-3; V: TRBV3-1; D: -; size: few; CDR3: CASSQGPPNTDTQYF; DNA: TGTGCCAGCAGCCAAGGCCCCCCTAACACAGATACGCAGTATTTT
J: TRBJ2-3; V: TRBV4-1; D: TRBD1; size: -; CDR3: CASSHPLTGGGTQYF; DNA: TGCGCCAGCAGCCATCCCCTGACAGGGGGAGGTACGCAGTATTTT
J: TRBJ2-7; V: TRBV10-3; D: TRBD1; size: -; CDR3: CAISDPGQGANYEQYF; DNA: TGTGCCATCAGTGACCCAGGACAGGGGGCAAACTACGAGCAGTACTTC
J: TRBJ2-5; V: TRBV12-3/TRBV12-4; D: -; size: -; CDR3: CASSLGHLGAETQYF; DNA: TGTGCCAGCAGTCTCGGCCACCTTGGGGCAGAGACCCAGTACTTC
J: TRBJ2-5; V: TRBV12-3/TRBV12-4; D: TRBD1; size: few; CDR3: CASSLVGTGGETQYF; DNA: TGTGCCAGCAGTTTGGTTGGGACAGGGGGAGAGACCCAGTACTTC
J: TRBJ2-3; V: TRBV3-1; D: -; size: once; CDR3: CASSQGWAQSTDTQYF; DNA: TGTGCCAGCAGCCAAGGGTGGGCACAAAGCACAGATACGCAGTATTTT
J: TRBJ1-4; V: TRBV24-1; D: -; size: -; CDR3: CATSDSGSTNEKLFF; DNA: TGTGCCACCAGTGACTCGGGCAGCACTAATGAAAAACTGTTTTTT
J: TRBJ2-7; V: TRBV20-1; D: -; size: -; CDR3: CSARPGLNPYEQYF; DNA: TGCAGTGCTAGACCGGGACTGAATCCCTACGAGCAGTACTTC
J: TRBJ2-7; V: TRBV6-2/TRBV6-3; D: TRBD2; size: few; CDR3: CASSPPAGGLHEQYF; DNA: TGTGCCAGCAGCCCCCCAGCGGGGGGCCTACACGAGCAGTACTTC
J: TRBJ2-7; V: TRBV10-2; D: -; size: -; CDR3: CASSELGRDYEQYF; DNA: TGCGCCAGCAGTGAGTTAGGCAGGGACTACGAGCAGTACTTC
J: TRBJ1-2; V: TRBV6-5; D: -; size: few; CDR3: CASSYSIGGGGYTF; DNA: TGTGCCAGCAGTTACTCGATAGGGGGGGGTGGCTACACCTTC
J: TRBJ2-7; V: TRBV5-1; D: TRBD1; size: -; CDR3: CASSLDPGQGSEQYF; DNA: TGCGCCAGCAGCTTGGACCCGGGACAGGGGTCCGAGCAGTACTTC